The 2 T cell receptor beta chains presented below share a single source sample, sequenced in a study of blood T cell repertoires in COVID-19. Libraries were prepared by immunoSEQ multiplex PCR; TCRdb keeps only in-frame clonotypes and omits some of them. The repertoire holds about 64,000 clones, 75% to 90% seen once, with roughly an eighth in the top ten. The source material was peripheral blood. Receptor source: a human donor in a cohort sampled during active COVID-19.

The V gene is TRBV6-5, the J gene TRBJ1-6; the D gene is possibly TRBD1 (5 bases). V dropped 7 bases and J dropped 6 bases, with 13 bases sitting between them. The CDR3 has 14 residues. In germline, CDR1 is MNHEY, CDR2 SVGAGI. CDR3 residues: CASKTIDSNSPLHF. Here the CDR3 DNA reads TGTGCCAGCAAAACAATTGACAGTAATTCACCCCTCCACTTT.

The V call is TRBV20-1, the J call TRBJ2-3; D ambiguous. This CDR3 contains 12 residues. With 3 bases removed from V and 11 bases from J, the gap between germline ends came to 15 bases. Germline V gives CDR1 DFQATT, CDR2 SNEGSKA (reference sequence). The CDR3 coding sequence is TGCAGTGCTAGTGCTGCAGACTCGGGGCAGTATTTT. Its translation is CSASAADSGQYF.